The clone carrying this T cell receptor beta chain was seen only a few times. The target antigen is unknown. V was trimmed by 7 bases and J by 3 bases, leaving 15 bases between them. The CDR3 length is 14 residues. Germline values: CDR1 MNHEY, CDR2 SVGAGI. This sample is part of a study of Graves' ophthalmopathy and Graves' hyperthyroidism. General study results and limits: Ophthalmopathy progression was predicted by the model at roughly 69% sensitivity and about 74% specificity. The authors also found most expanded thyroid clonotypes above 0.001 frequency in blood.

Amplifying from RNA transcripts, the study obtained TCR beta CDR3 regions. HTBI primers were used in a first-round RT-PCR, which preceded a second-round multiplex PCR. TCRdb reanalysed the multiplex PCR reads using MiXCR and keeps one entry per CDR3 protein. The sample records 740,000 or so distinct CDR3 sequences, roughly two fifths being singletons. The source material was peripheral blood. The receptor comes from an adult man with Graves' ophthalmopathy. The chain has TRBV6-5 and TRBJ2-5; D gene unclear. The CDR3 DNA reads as TGTGCCAGCACCCCTGGAATAGGCAAAGAGACCCAGTACTTC. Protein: CASTPGIGKETQYF.